These T cell receptor beta chains were read from a single sample in a study of PD-1 blockade in classical Hodgkin lymphoma. Generated by immunoSEQ multiplex PCR, the TCRdb table keeps only in-frame clones and is missing some. The data show about 46,000 clones, around 90% seen once. Sample: peripheral blood mononuclear cells (PBMCs). Receptor source: a human donor with classical Hodgkin lymphoma. The CDR3 runs from the conserved cysteine through the conserved F or W. Fields, in order: clone size, D gene, V gene, J gene, CDR3 protein, CDR3 DNA. D genes are given only for firm matches. The size field is filled for only some rows; it gives once, few, many or a size class.

size: .; D: TRBD2; V: TRBV9; J: TRBJ2-3; CDR3: CASSVAPSGGTDTQYF; DNA: TGTGCCAGCAGCGTAGCCCCTAGCGGAGGCACAGATACGCAGTATTTT
size: .; D: .; V: TRBV2; J: TRBJ1-6; CDR3: CASSEREGSPLHF; DNA: TGTGCCAGCAGTGAACGGGAGGGTTCACCCCTCCACTTT
size: .; D: TRBD1; V: TRBV28; J: TRBJ2-7; CDR3: CATKGQTYEQYF; DNA: TGTGCCACCAAGGGACAGACCTACGAGCAGTACTTC
size: .; D: .; V: TRBV18; J: TRBJ2-5; CDR3: CASSPRSAGLETQYF; DNA: TGTGCCAGCTCACCAAGGTCGGCAGGATTAGAGACCCAGTACTTC
size: .; D: .; V: TRBV28; J: TRBJ2-7; CDR3: CASRRSSYEQYF; DNA: TGTGCCAGCAGACGGAGCTCCTACGAGCAGTACTTC
size: .; D: TRBD2; V: TRBV10-3; J: TRBJ2-1; CDR3: CAISDQGLAGRNEQFF; DNA: TGTGCCATCAGTGACCAGGGACTAGCGGGGCGCAATGAGCAGTTCTTC
size: few; D: TRBD1; V: TRBV9; J: TRBJ1-3; CDR3: CASSVDQGATGNTIYF; DNA: TGTGCCAGCAGCGTAGACCAGGGGGCTACTGGAAACACCATATATTTT
size: .; D: .; V: TRBV9; J: TRBJ2-4; CDR3: CASSVGGGGTKNIQYF; DNA: TGTGCCAGCAGCGTAGGTGGGGGAGGAACCAAAAACATTCAGTACTTC
size: .; D: .; V: TRBV29-1; J: TRBJ1-2; CDR3: CSVLDLDGYTF; DNA: TGCAGCGTTCTTGACCTAGATGGCTACACCTTC
size: .; D: TRBD2; V: TRBV28; J: TRBJ2-7; CDR3: CASIPGGSGLSPEQYF; DNA: TGTGCCAGCATTCCCGGGGGGAGTGGGTTGTCTCCCGAGCAGTACTTC